Listed below are T cell receptor beta chains from one sample, sequenced in a study of T cell responses to AZD1222 COVID-19 vaccine. Some clones are missing from TCRdb's copy, which holds only in-frame ones; the method was immunoSEQ multiplex PCR. The sample lists roughly 100,000 clones, around 85% occurring once. Sample: peripheral blood, taken 28 days after the second AZD1222 dose. Receptors were obtained from an adult who received the AZD1222 COVID-19 vaccine. Both conserved end residues are part of each CDR3. Each record gives: CDR3 DNA, CDR3 protein, CDR3 length, D gene, J gene, clone size, V gene. The D gene is left open where the match is weak. The size entry is marked missing in some rows and otherwise reads once, few, many or a size class.

DNA: TGTGCCAGCGTCTCGGGACAGGGTAAGAACACTGAAGCTTTCTTT
CDR3: CASVSGQGKNTEAFF
length: 15
D: TRBD1
J: TRBJ1-1
size: few
V: TRBV6-5

DNA: TGTGCCAGCAGCCGTGCAGGGGGTGGCGAGAATCAGCCCCAGCATTTT
CDR3: CASSRAGGGENQPQHF
length: 16
D: TRBD1
J: TRBJ1-5
size: few
V: TRBV7-9

DNA: TGTGCCAGCAGTCCCAAGTGGCGGGCCGAGGAGCAGTACTTC
CDR3: CASSPKWRAEEQYF
length: 14
D: .
J: TRBJ2-7
size: .
V: TRBV6-5

DNA: TGTGCCAGCAGAGAACTCAGCTACGAGCAGTACTTC
CDR3: CASRELSYEQYF
length: 12
D: .
J: TRBJ2-7
size: .
V: TRBV11-2

DNA: TGTGCCAGCAGCCCGGGGCTCGGAGAGACCCAGTACTTC
CDR3: CASSPGLGETQYF
length: 13
D: .
J: TRBJ2-5
size: .
V: TRBV9

DNA: TGCAGCGTTGGACTAGCGGGAGTAAGGTACGAGCAGTACTTC
CDR3: CSVGLAGVRYEQYF
length: 14
D: TRBD2
J: TRBJ2-7
size: few
V: TRBV29-1

DNA: TGTGCCAGCAGTGACCAACTAGCGGGAGAGGCTTCGGAGACCCAGTACTTC
CDR3: CASSDQLAGEASETQYF
length: 17
D: TRBD2
J: TRBJ2-5
size: few
V: TRBV6-4

DNA: TGCGCCAGCAGCCCTGGGGGGTACACTGAAGCTTTCTTT
CDR3: CASSPGGYTEAFF
length: 13
D: .
J: TRBJ1-1
size: .
V: TRBV4-3

DNA: TGCGCCAGCAGGGGGGAGTCCTACGAGCAGTACTTC
CDR3: CASRGESYEQYF
length: 12
D: .
J: TRBJ2-7
size: .
V: TRBV5-1

DNA: TGTGCCAGCAGTGAAGAATTCGGGGCGCTGGGGCGGCTGTTTTTT
CDR3: CASSEEFGALGRLFF
length: 15
D: .
J: TRBJ2-2
size: .
V: TRBV6-1

DNA: TGTGCCAGCAGTTTTCAGGGACAGGGTAATCAGCCCCAGCATTTT
CDR3: CASSFQGQGNQPQHF
length: 15
D: TRBD1
J: TRBJ1-5
size: .
V: TRBV6-5

DNA: TGTGCCAGCAGTCCCGCAGGGGCCGCCCGCTATGGCTACACCTTC
CDR3: CASSPAGAARYGYTF
length: 15
D: .
J: TRBJ1-2
size: once
V: TRBV6-5

DNA: TGTGCCAGCTCACGTCTAGCGGCGGGAGGGGATGCCGAGCAGTACTTC
CDR3: CASSRLAAGGDAEQYF
length: 16
D: TRBD2
J: TRBJ2-7
size: .
V: TRBV18

DNA: TGTGCCAGCAGTACAACTAGCGGGAGTTACAATGAGCAGTTCTTC
CDR3: CASSTTSGSYNEQFF
length: 15
D: TRBD2
J: TRBJ2-1
size: .
V: TRBV5-4

DNA: TGCGCCAGCAGCGCCGGGACTAGCGGGGGGGCCGCGGACATTCAGTACTTC
CDR3: CASSAGTSGGAADIQYF
length: 17
D: TRBD2
J: TRBJ2-4
size: .
V: TRBV5-1

DNA: TGTGCCAGCAGCCAAGACTGGACTAGCTCCCGCGGGCTTGTGTATTTT
CDR3: CASSQDWTSSRGLVYF
length: 16
D: TRBD2
J: TRBJ2-3
size: few
V: TRBV3-1/TRBV3-2

DNA: TGTGCCAGCACCCCTGGGGGGTATATGAACACTGAAGCTTTCTTT
CDR3: CASTPGGYMNTEAFF
length: 15
D: .
J: TRBJ1-1
size: .
V: TRBV2

DNA: TGTGCCTGGAGTAAGGAGTATGGCTACACCTTC
CDR3: CAWSKEYGYTF
length: 11
D: .
J: TRBJ1-2
size: .
V: TRBV30

DNA: TGTGCCAGCAGCAGCACCGGGACTATCTCCTACGAGCAGTACTTC
CDR3: CASSSTGTISYEQYF
length: 15
D: TRBD2
J: TRBJ2-7
size: .
V: TRBV5-6

DNA: TGTGCCAGCAGTCCCGGACAAAAGTCGTACTTC
CDR3: CASSPGQKSYF
length: 11
D: .
J: TRBJ2-7
size: .
V: TRBV7-3

DNA: TGTGCCAGCAGCCCCGGACAGGGGGGGTCACCCCTCCACTTT
CDR3: CASSPGQGGSPLHF
length: 14
D: TRBD1
J: TRBJ1-6
size: .
V: TRBV6-5

DNA: TGTGCCATTGCGGCGGGGGATGAGAATGAGCAGTTCTTC
CDR3: CAIAAGDENEQFF
length: 13
D: TRBD2
J: TRBJ2-1
size: .
V: TRBV10-3

DNA: TGTGCCAGCAGCCCCCGGACAGGGGGCCATGAGCAGTTCTTC
CDR3: CASSPRTGGHEQFF
length: 14
D: TRBD1
J: TRBJ2-1
size: .
V: TRBV13

DNA: TGTGCCAGCAGCTTCGGGACAGGGAGCGAGCAGTACTTC
CDR3: CASSFGTGSEQYF
length: 13
D: TRBD1
J: TRBJ2-7
size: once
V: TRBV11-2

DNA: TGTGCCAGCAGCCAAGATAGGCGGTGGGCGCGGAACACCGGGGAGCTGTTTTTT
CDR3: CASSQDRRWARNTGELFF
length: 18
D: .
J: TRBJ2-2
size: .
V: TRBV3-1/TRBV3-2

DNA: TGCGCCAGCAGCTTGGCCGGGAGGAGCTCCTACAATGAGCAGTTCTTC
CDR3: CASSLAGRSSYNEQFF
length: 16
D: TRBD2
J: TRBJ2-1
size: .
V: TRBV5-1

DNA: TGTGCCAGCAGTCTTGATGGGCCGTATCTGTACTTC
CDR3: CASSLDGPYLYF
length: 12
D: .
J: TRBJ2-5
size: .
V: TRBV7-9

DNA: TGTGCCAGCAGTTTATCAGGGGCCTACGAGCAGTACTTC
CDR3: CASSLSGAYEQYF
length: 13
D: .
J: TRBJ2-7
size: once
V: TRBV28

DNA: TGTGCCAGCAGCCCGATGGGGCGGGGGGGCCAAGAGACCCAGTACTTC
CDR3: CASSPMGRGGQETQYF
length: 16
D: TRBD2
J: TRBJ2-5
size: .
V: TRBV5-4

DNA: TGTGCCAGCAGTAACGCGGACAGACTAAGAAAGGATACGCAGTATTTT
CDR3: CASSNADRLRKDTQYF
length: 16
D: .
J: TRBJ2-3
size: .
V: TRBV27

DNA: TGCGCCAGCACCAAAGACCAAGGCGGAGATACGCAGTATTTT
CDR3: CASTKDQGGDTQYF
length: 14
D: .
J: TRBJ2-3
size: .
V: TRBV5-1

DNA: TGTGCCAGCAGCATAGGACTCTCCTACGAGCAGTACTTC
CDR3: CASSIGLSYEQYF
length: 13
D: .
J: TRBJ2-7
size: .
V: TRBV5-6

DNA: TGTGCCAGCAGCTCCGGGTTACGCACAGATACGCAGTATTTT
CDR3: CASSSGLRTDTQYF
length: 14
D: .
J: TRBJ2-3
size: .
V: TRBV7-2

DNA: TGCAGCGCCAAAAGGGACTTTCAAGGGAAAAACACTGAAGCTTTCTTT
CDR3: CSAKRDFQGKNTEAFF
length: 16
D: .
J: TRBJ1-1
size: .
V: TRBV29-1

DNA: TGTGCCAGCAGCTTCAGCGGGTACACAGATACGCAGTATTTT
CDR3: CASSFSGYTDTQYF
length: 14
D: .
J: TRBJ2-3
size: .
V: TRBV7-3

DNA: TGTGCCAGCAGCCAAGTAGAAGGGGAGCAGTACTTC
CDR3: CASSQVEGEQYF
length: 12
D: .
J: TRBJ2-7
size: once
V: TRBV3-1/TRBV3-2

DNA: TGTGCCAGCAGCCCCCACTCGGGAGATACGCAGTATTTT
CDR3: CASSPHSGDTQYF
length: 13
D: .
J: TRBJ2-3
size: .
V: TRBV7-8

DNA: TGTGCCAGTAGCAACCCCTTTAGAGCGGGGGGATTCAATGAGCAGTTCTTC
CDR3: CASSNPFRAGGFNEQFF
length: 17
D: TRBD2
J: TRBJ2-1
size: .
V: TRBV19

DNA: TGTGCCAGCAGTGAATCTAACTCAGGCACCGGGGAGCTGTTTTTT
CDR3: CASSESNSGTGELFF
length: 15
D: .
J: TRBJ2-2
size: .
V: TRBV6-1

DNA: TGTGCCAGCAGCTTGACAGGGTACTGGGAGCAGTACTTC
CDR3: CASSLTGYWEQYF
length: 13
D: .
J: TRBJ2-7
size: once
V: TRBV5-6